These 27 T cell receptor beta chains originate from one sample sequenced in a study of cytomegalovirus exposure and HLA in healthy donors. The PCR used 60 Vbeta and 13 Jbeta primers. Assay used: immunoSEQ multiplex PCR; TCRdb lists only in-frame clones, some missing. The data hold tens of thousands of clones, with about three quarters observed a single time. The sample was PBMCs. Every receptor here comes from a man aged 50-60 years in good health and CMV-seropositive.

V is TRBV30 and J is TRBJ2-5; a weak D match, TRBD2 (5 bases). Trimming shortened V by 0 bases and J by 4 bases, and 9 bases separated the two germline ends. The CDR3 has 13 amino acids. CDR1 and CDR2 (germline): GTSNPN, SVGIG (reference sequence). The CDR3 coding sequence is TGTGCCTGGAGTGTATTCGGGGTAGAGACCCAGTACTTC. Residues: CAWSVFGVETQYF. The complete variable domain, with remaining parts taken from reference TRBV30 and TRBJ2-5, reads SQTIHQWPATLVQPVGSPLSLECTVEGTSNPNLYWYRQAAGRGLQLLFYSVGIGQISSEVPQNLSASRPQDRQFILSSKKLLLSDSGFYLCAWSVFGVETQYFGPGTRLLVL.

This chain uses TRBV7-2 with TRBJ2-7; tentative D call: TRBD2 (7 bases). Germline V lookup: CDR1 SGHTA, CDR2 FQGNSA. The V end was cut by 3 bases, the J end by 7 bases, with 13 bases between. This CDR3 is built from 13 residues. The CDR3 nucleotides are TGTGCCAGCAGCTTGGGTGAGGGGGGGGAGCAGTACTTC. Its translation is CASSLGEGGEQYF.

The rearrangement links TRBV20-1 to TRBJ2-7; D is perhaps TRBD1 (6 bases). The V end was cut by 4 bases, the J end by 2 bases, with 6 bases between. The CDR3 has 11 residues. Germline values: CDR1 DFQATT, CDR2 SNEGSKA (reference sequence). The CDR3 DNA follows: TGCAGTGCTAACAGGGCCTACGAGCAGTACTTC. Encoded protein: CSANRAYEQYF.

This clone has only a few counts. The chain couples TRBV9 to TRBJ1-4; weak D call: TRBD1 (5 bases). Germline V CDR1 and CDR2: SGDLS, YYNGEE. The CDR3 has 15 residues. Trimming removed 0 bases from V and 2 bases from J, with 8 bases in between. CDR3 nucleotide sequence: TGTGCCAGCAGCGTAGAAGGGGCCACTAATGAAAAACTGTTTTTT. Encoded protein: CASSVEGATNEKLFF.

The V gene is TRBV7-9, the J gene TRBJ2-6; D is possibly TRBD2 (6 bases). Looked up from germline, CDR1 is SEHNR and CDR2 is FQNEAQ (reference sequence). V lost 5 bases and J lost 0, with 11 bases in between. There are 16 residues in the CDR3. Written as DNA, the CDR3 is TGTGCCAGCAGCCTGGGACTGTTCTCTGGGGCCAACGTCCTGACTTTC. It encodes CASSLGLFSGANVLTF.

The chain carries TRBV19 and TRBJ2-1; TRBD2 might be the D (5 bases). Trimming left V 1 base short and J 2 bases short, with 12 bases between. The CDR3 has 16 amino acids. Germline V CDR1 and CDR2: LNHDA, SQIVND (reference sequence). Here the CDR3 reads CASSIGVSGTYNEQFF. CDR3 DNA sequence: TGTGCCAGTAGTATAGGAGTGAGCGGAACCTACAATGAGCAGTTCTTC.

This clone has a handful of counts. J is TRBJ1-1 and V is TRBV7-3; possibly TRBD1 for D (6 bases). From germline, CDR1 is SGHTA and CDR2 FQGTGA. V lost 4 bases to trimming and J lost 12 bases, with 15 bases between them. The CDR3 has 12 residues. Written as DNA, the CDR3 is TGTGCCAGCAGCTCCGGGGGCGGGAGAACTTTCTTT. Amino acids: CASSSGGGRTFF.

Comments on this clone: The germline gene is not matched at one end of the junction; a read error may be the cause. This chain joins TRBV7-9 and TRBJ1-3; 7 bases agree with TRBD1. The CDR3 runs 16 residues. Germline values: CDR1 SEHNR, CDR2 FQNEAQ (reference sequence). The CDR3 DNA reads TGTTCCAGCAGCTTCGGAACCGGGACAGCTGGAAACACCATATATTTT. Protein product: CSSSFGTGTAGNTIYF.

This chain connects TRBV5-1 to TRBJ1-1; a weak D match, TRBD1 (5 bases). Trimming took off 0 bases at V and 1 base at J, with 7 bases between the two ends. The CDR3 is made up of 14 amino acids. Per the germline V gene, CDR1 is SGHRS and CDR2 is YFSETQ. CDR3 region: CASSLVGANTEAFF. The DNA of the CDR3 is TGCGCCAGCAGCTTGGTTGGGGCGAACACTGAAGCTTTCTTT.

The CDR3 region has the DNA TGTGCCAGTAGTATGACTAGCGGCACAGATACGCAGTATTTT. This translates into CASSMTSGTDTQYF. The rearrangement uses TRBV19 and TRBJ2-3; 8 nucleotides line up with TRBD2. CDR1 LNHDA and CDR2 SQIVND come from the germline V gene (reference sequence). The CDR3 loop spans 14 amino acids. V trimming: 3 bases; J trimming: 1 base; junction bases outside the gene matches: 0.

Here the CDR3 reads CASTHGLTSSYEQYF. In nucleotides, the CDR3 is TGTGCCAGTACTCACGGACTCACTAGCTCCTACGAGCAGTACTTC. The genes are TRBV7-9 and TRBJ2-5; maybe TRBD2 (5 bases). The closer fit of TRBJ2-7 to the DNA end suggests the J call may be wrong. This CDR3 is 15 amino acids long. CDR1 and CDR2 from the germline V gene are SEHNR and FQNEAQ (reference sequence).

The chain carries TRBV6-1 and TRBJ1-1; D call uncertain. Looked up from germline, CDR1 is MNHNS and CDR2 is SASEGT. Trimming removed 3 bases at V and 5 bases at J, with 13 bases between. The CDR3 loop spans 14 amino acids. CDR3 loop: CASSDRRSITEAFF. DNA for the CDR3: TGTGCCAGCAGTGATAGGCGGTCAATTACTGAAGCTTTCTTT.

The J gene is TRBJ1-2, the V gene TRBV5-4, with 8 bases fitting TRBD1. The V and J ends lost 4 bases and 6 bases, in that order; junction bases with no gene match: 5. The CDR3 totals 13 residues. Germline CDR1 SGHNT, CDR2 YYREEE (reference sequence). CDR3 protein: CASSLGQADGYTF. The CDR3 coding sequence is TGTGCCAGCAGCCTGGGACAGGCCGATGGCTACACCTTC. The full variable domain, in which reference TRBV5-4 and TRBJ1-2 provide the parts outside the CDR3, is ETGVTQSPTHLIKTRGQQVTLRCSSQSGHNTVSWYQQALGQGPQFIFQYYREEENGRGNFPPRFSGLQFPNYSSELNVNALELDDSALYLCASSLGQADGYTFGSGTRLTVV.

The J gene is TRBJ2-1, the V gene TRBV7-8; 8 bases are a match to TRBD1. From germline, CDR1 is SGHVS and CDR2 FQNEAQ. The CDR3 has 16 residues. Trimming at V came to 0 bases and at J to 4 bases, leaving 5 bases not matched to a gene. CDR3 nucleotide sequence: TGTGCCAGCAGCTTAGCGACAGGGGTAAAATACAATGAGCAGTTCTTC. Translated, it gives CASSLATGVKYNEQFF.

This clone is medium-sized in the sample. V and J are TRBV11-2 and TRBJ1-4; D unresolved. Per germline, CDR1 SGHAT and CDR2 FQNNGV. The V end lost 4 bases, the J end lost 7 bases, and 13 bases lay between the germline ends. The CDR3 covers 14 residues. CDR3 sequence reads: CASSSLSDSEKLFF. The CDR3 nucleotides read TGTGCCAGCAGCTCCTTAAGTGATAGTGAAAAACTGTTTTTT.

This clone occurred once. One end of the junction does not line up with germline, which may come from a read error. The rearrangement joins TRBV7-9 to TRBJ2-1; a possible D gene is TRBD1 (5 bases). The CDR3 runs 14 residues. Germline values: CDR1 SEHNR, CDR2 FQNEAQ (reference sequence). The CDR3 here is CSSSLVSGNNEQFF. The CDR3 coding sequence is TGTTCCAGCAGCTTAGTATCAGGGAACAATGAGCAGTTCTTC.

This clone was counted only a few times. V gene TRBV10-3 combines with J gene TRBJ2-3; perhaps TRBD2 as D (5 bases). Germline values: CDR1 ENHRY, CDR2 SYGVKD. The V end was cut by 7 bases, the J end by 2 bases, with 22 bases between. The CDR3 sequence is 17 residues long. The CDR3 here is CAINGARPWTATDTQYF. In DNA form, the CDR3 reads TGTGCCATCAATGGCGCGAGACCCTGGACTGCCACAGATACGCAGTATTTT.

The gene calls are TRBV9 and TRBJ2-5; 8 bases align to TRBD1. The ends lost 0 bases at V and 5 bases at J; junction bases unmatched: 18. Germline lookup yields CDR1 SGDLS and CDR2 YYNGEE. The CDR3 sequence is 19 residues long. Here the CDR3 reads CASSVGIVSGGGGGETQYF. The CDR3 coding sequence is TGTGCCAGCAGCGTAGGAATTGTATCAGGGGGCGGAGGGGGGGAGACCCAGTACTTC.

The chain couples TRBV10-3 to TRBJ2-7, with D hard to call. Germline V gives CDR1 ENHRY, CDR2 SYGVKD. This CDR3 is built from 11 residues. V lost 2 bases, J lost 4 bases, and 3 bases lay in between. The CDR3 DNA is TGTGCCATCAGTGAGGAGTACGAGCAGTACTTC. Its protein is CAISEEYEQYF.

V gene TRBV28 combines with J gene TRBJ2-5; TRBD2 might be the D (5 bases). The ends were cut back, 6 bases at V and 2 bases at J, with 10 bases in the middle. CDR3 length: 13 amino acids. The germline V gene has CDR1 MDHEN and CDR2 SYDVKM. The CDR3 loop reads CASSTDFQETQYF. For the CDR3, the DNA is TGTGCCAGCAGCACGGACTTTCAAGAGACCCAGTACTTC.

For this clone: The junction departs from germline at one end; a sequencing error may be responsible. The rearrangement links TRBV6-5 to TRBJ2-7; TRBD1 might be the D (6 bases). The CDR3 runs 14 residues. In germline, CDR1 is MNHEY, CDR2 SVGAGI. CDR3 nucleotide sequence: TGTGCCAGCAGTCCCTCTACAGGGCGCAAAGATCTGAACTTC. Translating gives CASSPSTGRKDLNF.

The chain joins TRBV4-2 to TRBJ2-5, with a possible D match to TRBD2 (5 bases). V was clipped by 0 bases and J by 3 bases, with 11 bases between them. Germline loops: CDR1 LGHNA, CDR2 YNFKEQ. The CDR3 consists of 15 residues. DNA of the CDR3: TGTGCCAGCAGCCAAGATCCGGCCGGGGAAGAGACCCAGTACTTC. Protein: CASSQDPAGEETQYF.

The gene calls are TRBV30 and TRBJ2-3; TRBD1 agrees at 7 bases. Per germline, CDR1 GTSNPN and CDR2 SVGIG (reference sequence). V dropped 2 bases and J dropped 0; count of bases not matched to a gene: 11. CDR3 length: 17 amino acids. In DNA form, the CDR3 reads TGTGCCTGGAGTATAACCATAACAGGGGCTAGCACAGATACGCAGTATTTT. It translates to CAWSITITGASTDTQYF.

V gene TRBV19 combines with J gene TRBJ2-2; possible D gene TRBD1, 5 bases. Trimming left V 2 bases short and J 4 bases short, with 11 bases between. CDR1 and CDR2 (germline): LNHDA, SQIVND (reference sequence). The CDR3 is 15 amino acids. CDR3 sequence: CASSITRQSTGELFF. The CDR3 DNA sequence: TGTGCCAGTAGTATAACCAGACAGAGCACCGGGGAGCTGTTTTTT.

The chain employs TRBV27 and TRBJ1-2, with D possibly being TRBD1 (5 bases). This CDR3 is 12 amino acids long. From germline, CDR1 is MNHEY and CDR2 SMNVEV (reference sequence). Trimming took 5 bases from V and 9 from J, leaving 13 bases between them. The CDR3 here is CASSPDIYRYTF. CDR3 bases: TGTGCCAGCAGTCCGGACATATATCGCTACACCTTC.

In its sample, this clone was seen a few times. This chain uses TRBV18 with TRBJ2-1, with 8 bases identical to TRBD2. This CDR3 contains 15 residues. Trimming cost V 3 bases and J 5 bases; bases outside gene matches: 6. Per the germline V gene, CDR1 is KGHSH and CDR2 is LQKENI. The CDR3 spells CASSPASGSHNEQFF. DNA for the CDR3: TGTGCCAGCTCACCGGCTAGCGGGTCACACAATGAGCAGTTCTTC.

This chain links TRBV7-2 with TRBJ2-1; tentatively, D is TRBD1 (5 bases). V lost 7 bases and J 9 bases, leaving 25 bases between the germline ends. Germline V gene lookup returns CDR1 SGHTA and CDR2 FQGNSA. This CDR3 contains 16 residues. Here the CDR3 DNA reads TGTGCCAGCACTCCAACACGGAGCCGCATCCAGGGTGAGCAGTTCTTC. Its protein product is CASTPTRSRIQGEQFF.